This T cell receptor (beta chain) emerged from a study of T cell responses to AZD1222 COVID-19 vaccine. Study-wide findings and caveats: The peak T cell response came first, and repertoires were sampled only after it. A mostly white British donor set with more females was recruited, and clonal diversity was possibly underestimated.

Regarding this clone: Its antigen remains unknown.

Some clones are missing from TCRdb's copy, which holds only in-frame ones; the method was immunoSEQ multiplex PCR. The sample has 60,000 to 70,000 clones; roughly 82% are singletons. V was clipped by 0 bases and J by 1 base; unmatched bases: 6. The CDR3 consists of 16 residues. The germline V gene has CDR1 SGHNT and CDR2 YYREEE (reference sequence). The TCR sequence derives from an adult in good health. The input for sequencing was peripheral blood, taken on day 0 of AZD1222 vaccination. V is TRBV5-4 and J is TRBJ2-7; 8 bases line up with TRBD2. In DNA form, the CDR3 reads TGTGCCAGCAGCTTGGGCCCGGGACTAGTTTCCTACGAGCAGTACTTC. Protein: CASSLGPGLVSYEQYF.